The entry below describes one TCR beta chain. Clones were sequenced by immunoSEQ multiplex PCR, and TCRdb holds only the in-frame ones, with some missing. The sample lists tens of thousands of clones, roughly 91% occurring once. The data were taken from a study of control samples from healthy donors and cancer patients. There are 15 residues in the CDR3. In germline, CDR1 is SEHNR, CDR2 FQNEAQ (reference sequence). The germline V and J ends were trimmed by 5 bases and 2 bases, with 13 bases remaining between them. This chain joins TRBV7-9 and TRBJ1-3; tentatively, D is TRBD1 (6 bases). This TCR was recovered from a man aged 25-40 years in good health. The sequenced sample was blood. Here the CDR3 reads CASSLLPGAGNTIYF. The DNA of the CDR3 is TGTGCCAGCAGCCTGCTTCCAGGGGCTGGAAACACCATATATTTT.